These 31 T cell receptor beta chains were all obtained from the same sample, sequenced in a study of shared clonotypes between healthy human individuals. Data came from immunoSEQ multiplex PCR; TCRdb stores just in-frame clones and leaves some out. The table includes 1.6 million or so clones, 98% detected once. Specimen: naive CD4+ T cells sorted from blood. Subset of the sample: CD45RA+ positively selected. The receptors derive from a man aged 30-40 years in good health.

There are a few counts of this clone. Other DNA sequences within the sample encode an identical CDR3. This chain uses TRBV5-1 with TRBJ1-1, with 7 bases matching TRBD1. The CDR3 is made up of 14 amino acids. V was pared by 3 bases and J by 1 base, with 3 bases of the junction left unmatched. Germline CDR1 reads SGHRS; CDR2 reads YFSETQ. The CDR3, as DNA: TGCGCCAGCAGCTCGGGACAGCCGAACACTGAAGCTTTCTTT. It specifies CASSSGQPNTEAFF.

The gene calls are TRBV28 and TRBJ2-7; D might be TRBD1 (6 bases). V was cut by 7 bases and J by 6 bases, with 22 bases left in between. Germline CDR1 reads MDHEN; CDR2 reads SYDVKM. CDR3 length: 15 amino acids. This CDR3 reads CASTQPVGQRSEQYF. CDR3 coding DNA: TGTGCCAGCACCCAACCAGTGGGACAAAGGAGCGAGCAGTACTTC.

Comments on this clone: This CDR3 is also generated by other DNA sequences in the sample. The chain couples TRBV9 to TRBJ2-1; possible D gene TRBD2, 6 bases. Between the trimmed V and J ends, which lost 4 bases and 0 bases, there was a span of 11 bases. CDR1 SGDLS and CDR2 YYNGEE come from the germline V gene. CDR3 size: 15 residues. The CDR3 DNA reads as TGTGCCAGCAGCATTAGCGGTAGCTCCTACAATGAGCAGTTCTTC. This translates into CASSISGSSYNEQFF.

CDR3 nucleotides: TGTGCCAGCAGGCCTACTCGTCCGGGGGCCTACGAGCAGTACTTC. It translates to CASRPTRPGAYEQYF. The chain couples TRBV28 to TRBJ2-7; TRBD2 might be the D (6 bases). The CDR3 sequence is 15 residues long. V was clipped by 6 bases and J by 2 bases, with 17 bases between them. CDR1 and CDR2 from the germline V gene are MDHEN and SYDVKM. Supplemented by reference TRBV28 and TRBJ2-7, the full variable domain reads DVKVTQSSRYLVKRTGEKVFLECVQDMDHENMFWYRQDPGLGLRLIYFSYDVKMKEKGDIPEGYSVSREKKERFSLILESASTNQTSMYLCASRPTRPGAYEQYFGPGTRLTVT.

The CDR3 nucleotides read TGTGCCAGCAGCGTAGATGGAAGTTATGGAAACACCATATATTTT. Its protein product is CASSVDGSYGNTIYF. The chain joins TRBV9 to TRBJ1-3; D gene uncertain. V lost 0 bases to trimming and J lost 3 bases, with 10 bases between them. From germline, CDR1 is SGDLS and CDR2 YYNGEE. CDR3 length: 15 residues.

The rearrangement links TRBV7-2 to TRBJ2-6; D call uncertain. V was cut by 11 bases and J by 0 bases, with 8 bases left in between. This CDR3 is 13 amino acids long. Looked up from germline, CDR1 is SGHTA and CDR2 is FQGNSA. As DNA, the CDR3 is TGTGCCTTTGATAGCTCTGGGGCCAACGTCCTGACTTTC. Protein: CAFDSSGANVLTF.

The chain recombines TRBV15 with TRBJ2-2, with 8 positions matching TRBD2. V lost 0 bases and J lost 6; bases outside the gene matches: 9. CDR1 is LNHNV and CDR2 is YYDKDF in the germline V gene (reference sequence). The CDR3 loop spans 17 amino acids. The CDR3 nucleotides read TGTGCCACCAGCAGAGATCTCGGGGGACTAGGTCCCGGGGAGCTGTTTTTT. Translating gives CATSRDLGGLGPGELFF. Complete variable domain (other parts from reference TRBV15 and TRBJ2-2): DAMVIQNPRYQVTQFGKPVTLSCSQTLNHNVMYWYQQKSSQAPKLLFHYYDKDFNNEADTPDNFQSRRPNTSFCFLDIRSPGLGDTAMYLCATSRDLGGLGPGELFFGEGSRLTVL.

The rearrangement links TRBV28 to TRBJ2-7, with 11 bases that match TRBD1. Germline CDR1 is MDHEN and CDR2 is SYDVKM. With 6 bases clipped from V and 4 bases from J, the junction kept 8 bases outside the gene matches. The CDR3 covers 15 residues. The DNA of the CDR3 is TGTGCCAGCAGAACCGCGGGACAGGGGGTTTACGAGCAGTACTTC. Amino acids: CASRTAGQGVYEQYF.

The chain has TRBV11-2 and TRBJ2-7; the match to TRBD1 covers 10 bases. V lost 3 bases and J lost 3; bases outside the gene matches: 11. Germline values: CDR1 SGHAT, CDR2 FQNNGV. The CDR3 loop spans 17 amino acids. The CDR3, as DNA: TGTGCCAGCAGCTTCCGCTTTTGGGGACAGGGGATCTACGAGCAGTACTTC. It yields the protein CASSFRFWGQGIYEQYF.

As to this clone: Other DNA sequences in this sample translate to the same CDR3. The V gene is TRBV27, the J gene TRBJ2-3, with D uncertain. This CDR3 contains 14 residues. Germline CDR1 MNHEY, CDR2 SMNVEV (reference sequence). V shed 2 bases and J shed 0 bases, with 6 bases lying between them. CDR3 protein: CASSLGVSTDTQYF. DNA of the CDR3: TGTGCCAGCAGTTTAGGTGTTAGCACAGATACGCAGTATTTT.

The chain recombines TRBV10-1 with TRBJ1-1; D may be TRBD1 (5 bases). V was shortened by 3 bases and J by 2 bases, with 10 bases between the two germline ends. Per germline, CDR1 WNHNN and CDR2 SYGVQD (reference sequence). The CDR3 loop spans 14 amino acids. The CDR3 DNA sequence: TGCGCCAGCAGTGACGGGACGGCCAACACTGAAGCTTTCTTT. This translates into CASSDGTANTEAFF.

The chain employs TRBV7-9 and TRBJ2-7, with TRBD1 matching 7 bases. The CDR3 sequence is 18 residues long. Per the germline V gene, CDR1 is SEHNR and CDR2 is FQNEAQ (reference sequence). Unmatched junction bases numbered 19, after V lost 4 bases and J lost 4 bases. The DNA for the CDR3 is TGTGCCAGCAGCTCGTACCGGCCCCAACAGGGGAATTGGTACGAGCAGTACTTC. Protein: CASSSYRPQQGNWYEQYF. Based on the CDR3 plus reference TRBV7-9 and TRBJ2-7, the full variable domain is DTGVSQNPRHKITKRGQNVTFRCDPISEHNRLYWYRQTLGQGPEFLTYFQNEAQLEKSRLLSDRFSAERPKGSFSTLEIQRTEQGDSAMYLCASSSYRPQQGNWYEQYFGPGTRLTVT.

This chain joins TRBV9 and TRBJ2-1; D remains unclear. The CDR3 covers 12 residues. Per the germline V gene, CDR1 is SGDLS and CDR2 is YYNGEE. Between the trimmed V and J ends, which lost 6 bases and 10 bases, there was a span of 14 bases. The CDR3 DNA is TGTGCCAGCACCTCCATAGGCTCGGAGCAGTTCTTC. As protein: CASTSIGSEQFF.

The chain joins TRBV9 to TRBJ2-1, with D perhaps matching TRBD2 (5 bases). Trimming cost V 0 bases and J 9 bases, with 16 bases left between them. Germline V lookup: CDR1 SGDLS, CDR2 YYNGEE. The CDR3 is made up of 15 amino acids. CDR3 protein: CASSVALFSAGEQFF. Here the CDR3 DNA reads TGTGCCAGCAGCGTAGCTCTCTTTAGCGCAGGTGAGCAGTTCTTC.

The V and J genes are TRBV18 and TRBJ2-5; TRBD1 is a possible D gene (6 bases). The CDR3 covers 14 residues. Per germline, CDR1 KGHSH and CDR2 LQKENI. The V end lost 6 bases, the J end lost 5 bases, and 16 bases lay between the germline ends. CDR3 protein: CASSTAGVGETQYF. In DNA, the CDR3 is TGTGCCAGCTCTACCGCAGGGGTGGGTGAGACCCAGTACTTC. Variable domain in full (rest from reference TRBV18 and TRBJ2-5): NAGVMQNPRHLVRRRGQEARLRCSPMKGHSHVYWYRQLPEEGLKFMVYLQKENIIDESGMPKERFSAEFPKEGPSILRIQQVVRGDSAAYFCASSTAGVGETQYFGPGTRLLVL.

V gene TRBV2 combines with J gene TRBJ2-2, with no clear D. V dropped 7 bases and J dropped 3 bases, with 6 bases sitting between them. The germline CDR1 and CDR2 sequences are SNHLY and FYNNEI. The CDR3 has 12 residues. DNA of the CDR3: TGTGCCAGCACGTGGGACACCGGGGAGCTGTTTTTT. Protein product: CASTWDTGELFF. Combining the CDR3 with reference TRBV2 and TRBJ2-2 gives the whole variable domain EPEVTQTPSHQVTQMGQEVILRCVPISNHLYFYWYRQILGQKVEFLVSFYNNEISEKSEIFDDQFSVERPDGSNFTLKIRSTKLEDSAMYFCASTWDTGELFFGEGSRLTVL.

The table lists this clone with a count of one. This rearrangement joins TRBV4-2 to TRBJ2-1; 7 bases match TRBD2. The CDR3 loop spans 17 amino acids. J lost 0 bases, V lost 2 bases, and 7 bases had no gene match. Germline lookup yields CDR1 LGHNA and CDR2 YNFKEQ. The CDR3 DNA reads as TGTGCCAGCAGCCAACAAGCGGGCGGGAGCTCCTACAATGAGCAGTTCTTC. Its translation is CASSQQAGGSSYNEQFF.

V is TRBV5-5 and J is TRBJ2-2; D might be TRBD1 (5 bases). V was cut by 4 bases and J by 0 bases, with 10 bases left in between. Germline CDR1 reads SGHKS; CDR2 reads YYEKEE (reference sequence). The CDR3 has 15 residues. The CDR3 nucleotides read TGTGCCAGCAGCCTCAGGGCCACGAACACCGGGGAGCTGTTTTTT. This encodes CASSLRATNTGELFF.

J is TRBJ2-7 and V is TRBV6-5; D is uncertain. The CDR3 has 15 amino acids. The germline V gene has CDR1 MNHEY and CDR2 SVGAGI. Trimming took off 2 bases at V and 5 bases at J, with 16 bases between the two ends. CDR3 in DNA: TGTGCCAGCAGTTACGAGGCCCAAATTAACCACGAGCAGTACTTC. This encodes CASSYEAQINHEQYF.

The chain employs TRBV19 and TRBJ2-1, with TRBD2 matching over 8 bases. Trimming at V came to 5 bases and at J to 5 bases, leaving 8 bases not matched to a gene. The CDR3 is 15 amino acids. Germline lookup yields CDR1 LNHDA and CDR2 SQIVND (reference sequence). In nucleotides, the CDR3 is TGTGCCAGTAGTGATCTGGCGACTAGCGACAATGAGCAGTTCTTC. This sequence encodes CASSDLATSDNEQFF.

The chain couples TRBV7-8 to TRBJ1-2, with TRBD1 as a possible D gene (5 bases). Trimming took 2 bases from V and 6 from J, leaving 13 bases between them. CDR1 and CDR2 (germline): SGHVS, FQNEAQ. The CDR3 has 14 amino acids. CDR3 region: CASSLRGTWDGYTF. The CDR3, as DNA: TGTGCCAGCAGCTTAAGGGGCACGTGGGATGGCTACACCTTC.

This rearrangement joins TRBV7-9 to TRBJ2-1; D gene unclear. Germline loops: CDR1 SEHNR, CDR2 FQNEAQ (reference sequence). Trimming cost V 3 bases and J 7 bases, with 16 bases left between them. The CDR3 length is 15 residues. The DNA of the CDR3 is TGTGCCAGCAGCTTTTTAGTGCCCGTCGCTAATGAGCAGTTCTTC. This encodes CASSFLVPVANEQFF.

The chain uses TRBV7-2 and TRBJ2-7, with no clear D. Trimming left V 1 base short and J 2 bases short, with 9 bases between. Germline-derived CDR1 and CDR2 are SGHTA and FQGNSA. The CDR3 is 14 amino acids. The CDR3 nucleotides read TGTGCCAGCAGCTTAGGGATCACCGCCTACGAGCAGTACTTC. Protein: CASSLGITAYEQYF.

The V and J genes are TRBV9 and TRBJ2-5; maybe TRBD1 (5 bases). CDR3 length equals 14 residues. The V end lost 1 base, the J end lost 5 bases, and 12 bases lay between the germline ends. Germline V lookup: CDR1 SGDLS, CDR2 YYNGEE. The CDR3 DNA sequence: TGTGCCAGCAGCGTAAGGGGTAGTATGGAGACCCAGTACTTC. It encodes CASSVRGSMETQYF. The entire variable domain, with the rest obtained from reference TRBV9 and TRBJ2-5, is as follows: DSGVTQTPKHLITATGQRVTLRCSPRSGDLSVYWYQQSLDQGLQFLIQYYNGEERAKGNILERFSAQQFPDLHSELNLSSLELGDSALYFCASSVRGSMETQYFGPGTRLLVL.

The chain has TRBV5-6 and TRBJ2-7; 11 bases are shared with TRBD1. This CDR3 spans 15 amino acids. CDR1 SGHDT and CDR2 YYEEEE come from the germline V gene. After removal of 3 bases from V and 4 bases from J, the junction contained 6 bases not matched to a gene. The CDR3 reads CASSSPGQGVYEQYF. The CDR3 DNA reads TGTGCCAGCAGCTCCCCGGGACAGGGGGTTTACGAGCAGTACTTC.

The chain recombines TRBV28 with TRBJ2-1; D is perhaps TRBD2 (5 bases). Trimming left V 5 bases short and J 9 bases short, with 23 bases between. This CDR3 is 16 amino acids long. Germline V gene data show CDR1 as MDHEN and CDR2 as SYDVKM. The CDR3 spells CASSRGNLLPRVEQFF. The CDR3 coding sequence is TGTGCCAGCAGTCGGGGAAACCTCCTTCCGAGGGTTGAGCAGTTCTTC.

The chain recombines TRBV2 with TRBJ1-1; D may be TRBD1 (5 bases). Germline V CDR1 and CDR2: SNHLY, FYNNEI. This CDR3 has 14 residues. The V end was cut by 5 bases, the J end by 6 bases, with 16 bases between. This chain's CDR3 is CASSLTSRVPEAFF. The CDR3 nucleotides are TGTGCCAGCAGTCTAACCTCCAGGGTCCCTGAAGCTTTCTTT.

V usage is TRBV5-1 and J usage is TRBJ1-4; 7 nucleotides agree with TRBD1. This CDR3 comprises 17 residues. Trimming took 0 bases from V and 4 from J; bases not matched to a gene: 9. From germline, CDR1 is SGHRS and CDR2 YFSETQ. The CDR3 spells CASSLAGTVPGNEKLFF. DNA of the CDR3: TGCGCCAGCAGCTTGGCCGGGACAGTACCCGGTAATGAAAAACTGTTTTTT.

With regard to this clone: Relative to the germline gene, one junction end is altered; a read error may explain this. The rearrangement joins TRBV7-2 to TRBJ2-3; D possibly corresponds to TRBD1 (6 bases). The CDR3 is 12 residues long. CDR1 SGHTA and CDR2 FQGNSA come from the germline V gene. CDR3 loop: CASSLAGETQYF. CDR3 nucleotide sequence: TGTGCCAGCAGTTTAGCAGGGGAGACGCAGTATTTT. Variable domain in full (rest from reference TRBV7-2 and TRBJ2-3): GAGVSQSPSNKVTEKGKDVELRCDPISGHTALYWYRQSLGQGLEFLIYFQGNSAPDKSGLPSDRFSAERTGGSVSTLTIQRTQQEDSAVYLCASSLAGETQYFGPGTRLTVL.

This chain links TRBV5-1 with TRBJ2-4; 8 bases align to TRBD1. The V gene end was trimmed by 2 bases and the J gene end by 3 bases; junction bases not matched to a gene: 7. The germline V gene has CDR1 SGHRS and CDR2 YFSETQ. The CDR3 is 16 amino acids. In nucleotides, the CDR3 is TGCGCCAGCAGCTTTGTTCCAGGGGGCGGCAAAAACATTCAGTACTTC. Its translation: CASSFVPGGGKNIQYF. Full variable domain (outside the CDR3, taken from reference TRBV5-1 and TRBJ2-4): KAGVTQTPRYLIKTRGQQVTLSCSPISGHRSVSWYQQTPGQGLQFLFEYFSETQRNKGNFPGRFSGRQFSNSRSEMNVSTLELGDSALYLCASSFVPGGGKNIQYFGAGTRLSVL.

This chain uses TRBV5-1 with TRBJ2-5, with 8 bases lining up with TRBD2. The CDR3 length is 14 residues. Germline-derived CDR1 and CDR2 are SGHRS and YFSETQ. V shed 4 bases, J shed 1 base, and the junction held 3 bases outside the gene matches. This chain's CDR3 is CASSGTSGQETQYF. In DNA form, the CDR3 reads TGCGCCAGCAGCGGTACTAGCGGCCAAGAGACCCAGTACTTC.